Each of the 5 T cell receptor beta chains below was sequenced from the same sample in a study of blood T cell repertoires in COVID-19. Generated by immunoSEQ multiplex PCR, the TCRdb table keeps only in-frame clones and is missing some. The sample has 150,000 to 200,000 clones; around 81% are singletons. Sequenced material: peripheral blood. These receptors were obtained from a woman aged 40 to 55 with COVID-19, enrolled during active disease.

This clone was counted once. The chain recombines TRBV5-1 with TRBJ2-1; D is perhaps TRBD2 (6 bases). The germline V gene has CDR1 SGHRS and CDR2 YFSETQ. This CDR3 has 15 residues. V was clipped by 3 bases and J by 5 bases, with 15 bases between them. This CDR3 reads CASSSGGGGNNEQFF. The CDR3 bases are TGCGCCAGCAGCTCTGGGGGAGGAGGGAACAATGAGCAGTTCTTC.

V gene TRBV19 combines with J gene TRBJ1-3; D gene ambiguous. CDR3 length: 15 amino acids. Germline lookup yields CDR1 LNHDA and CDR2 SQIVND (reference sequence). Trimming took off 1 base at V and 0 bases at J, with 7 bases between the two ends. CDR3 residues: CASSIVWSSGNTIYF. CDR3 sequence (DNA): TGTGCCAGTAGTATAGTGTGGAGCTCTGGAAACACCATATATTTT.

This chain links TRBV10-2 with TRBJ2-2, with unresolved D. Germline CDR1 and CDR2: WSHSY and SAAADI. The CDR3 is 12 residues long. V was cut by 8 bases and J by 3 bases, with 7 bases left in between. CDR3 in DNA: TGCGCCAGCGGCTCTTACACCGGGGAGCTGTTTTTT. This encodes CASGSYTGELFF.

J is TRBJ2-5 and V is TRBV3-1 (or the pseudogene TRBV3-2), with D perhaps TRBD2 (6 bases). Germline loops: CDR1 LGHDT, CDR2 YNNKEL (reference sequence). V was pared by 1 base and J by 5 bases, with 11 bases between. The CDR3 totals 14 residues. The chain's CDR3 is CASSQVPGVETQYF. The CDR3 DNA is TGTGCCAGCAGCCAAGTACCGGGGGTGGAGACCCAGTACTTC.

The rearrangement links TRBV2 to TRBJ2-3; no firm D call. With 8 bases removed from V and 4 bases from J, the gap between germline ends came to 16 bases. From germline, CDR1 is SNHLY and CDR2 FYNNEI. The CDR3 length is 14 residues. CDR3 nucleotides: TGTGCCAGCCAGCCCGGGTCCACTGCAGATACGCAGTATTTT. The encoded protein is CASQPGSTADTQYF.